Presented here are 20 T cell receptor beta chains from one specimen sequenced in a study of blood T cell repertoires in COVID-19. Here immunoSEQ multiplex PCR was the method, and the copy in TCRdb shows in-frame clones only, minus some. The sample holds approximately 170,000 clones, around 85% seen once. The source material was peripheral blood. The receptors stem from a woman of 80 years or more with COVID-19, enrolled during active disease.

This chain connects TRBV29-1 to TRBJ1-2; 7 nucleotides agree with TRBD1. The ends lost 4 bases at V and 4 bases at J; junction bases unmatched: 9. The germline V gene encodes CDR1 SQVTM and CDR2 ANQGSEA. The CDR3 length is 14 residues. The DNA for the CDR3 is TGCAGCGTTGGGTCCGGGACAGATCTCTATGGCTACACCTTC. This codes for CSVGSGTDLYGYTF.

J is TRBJ2-2 and V is TRBV4-2, with 8 bases aligning to TRBD1. Germline CDR1 is LGHNA and CDR2 is YNFKEQ. After removal of 0 bases from V and 6 bases from J, the junction contained 6 bases not matched to a gene. The length of the CDR3 is 16 residues. CDR3 amino acids: CASSQEQGGSAGELFF. CDR3 in DNA: TGTGCCAGCAGCCAAGAACAGGGGGGTTCGGCCGGGGAGCTGTTTTTT.

The chain links TRBV24-1 to TRBJ2-5, with TRBD1 identical over 8 bases. Trimming cost V 5 bases and J 3 bases; bases outside gene matches: 7. In germline, CDR1 is KGHDR, CDR2 SFDVKD. The CDR3 has 15 residues. CDR3 loop: CATSVGQGREETQYF. CDR3 nucleotide sequence: TGTGCCACCAGTGTAGGACAGGGTCGGGAAGAGACCCAGTACTTC.

CDR3 sequence: CATSRGAGGRRRLETQYF. DNA for the CDR3: TGTGCCACCAGCAGAGGTGCAGGGGGGCGCCGGAGGCTGGAGACCCAGTACTTC. V gene TRBV15 combines with J gene TRBJ2-5; D might be TRBD1 (7 bases). V was trimmed by 1 base and J by 5 bases, leaving 23 bases between them. The CDR3 runs 18 residues. Looked up from germline, CDR1 is LNHNV and CDR2 is YYDKDF (reference sequence). The complete variable domain, with remaining parts taken from reference TRBV15 and TRBJ2-5, reads DAMVIQNPRYQVTQFGKPVTLSCSQTLNHNVMYWYQQKSSQAPKLLFHYYDKDFNNEADTPDNFQSRRPNTSFCFLDIRSPGLGDTAMYLCATSRGAGGRRRLETQYFGPGTRLLVL.

This chain joins TRBV20-1 and TRBJ2-5; TRBD1 matches 10 bases. The germline V gene has CDR1 DFQATT and CDR2 SNEGSKA (reference sequence). The length of the CDR3 is 14 residues. V shed 6 bases, J shed 7 bases, and the junction held 11 bases outside the gene matches. The CDR3 region has the DNA TGCAGTGCGAGTACCGGGACAGGGGAAGGGACCCAGTACTTC. This translates into CSASTGTGEGTQYF.

The chain employs TRBV3-1 (or the pseudogene TRBV3-2) and TRBJ1-2; a possible D gene is TRBD1 (5 bases). This CDR3 comprises 13 residues. The germline V and J ends were trimmed by 7 bases and 4 bases, with 13 bases remaining between them. The V gene's germline CDR1 is LGHDT and CDR2 YNNKEL (reference sequence). The CDR3 DNA sequence: TGTGCCAGCACACCTTATAGGGGCTATGGCTACACCTTC. Translation gives CASTPYRGYGYTF.

CDR3 coding DNA: TGTGCCAGCAGTTGGGGGGGGAATCAGCCCCAGCATTTT. Translating it yields CASSWGGNQPQHF. V and J are TRBV12-3 or TRBV12-4 and TRBJ1-5; a possible D gene is TRBD1 (5 bases). The CDR3 length is 13 residues. Trimming took 4 bases from V and 4 from J, leaving 8 bases between them.

The chain combines TRBV12-3 or TRBV12-4 with TRBJ1-5; no definite D call. The germline V and J ends were trimmed by 6 bases and 2 bases, with 8 bases remaining between them. The CDR3 runs 13 residues. This chain's CDR3 is CASSNRGNQPQHF. The CDR3 DNA follows: TGTGCCAGCAGCAATCGGGGCAATCAGCCCCAGCATTTT.

DNA of the CDR3: TGCAGCGTTCAGGGCCATAGCAATCAGCCCCAGCATTTT. This encodes CSVQGHSNQPQHF. The chain carries TRBV29-1 and TRBJ1-5; TRBD1 might be the D (5 bases). The germline CDR1 and CDR2 sequences are SQVTM and ANQGSEA. The CDR3 covers 13 residues. V lost 5 bases and J 0 bases, leaving 8 bases between the germline ends.

The V gene is TRBV5-1, the J gene TRBJ2-7, with D possibly matching TRBD2 (5 bases). Trimming took 7 bases from V and 0 from J, leaving 14 bases between them. This CDR3 has 14 residues. Germline loops: CDR1 SGHRS, CDR2 YFSETQ. The CDR3 region has the DNA TGCGCCAGCTCCCTGCCTGGACTCTCCTACGAGCAGTACTTC. It yields the protein CASSLPGLSYEQYF.

The chain uses TRBV7-3 and TRBJ2-5, with D possibly being TRBD1 (5 bases). Per the germline V gene, CDR1 is SGHTA and CDR2 is FQGTGA. The CDR3 runs to 15 residues. Trimming cost V 1 base and J 1 base, with 10 bases left between them. CDR3 coding DNA: TGTGCCAGCAGCTTAATGAGCACAGGCCAAGAGACCCAGTACTTC. It yields the protein CASSLMSTGQETQYF.

V is TRBV4-1 and J is TRBJ1-4, with D tentatively TRBD1 (6 bases). CDR3 length: 16 residues. Trimming took 0 bases from V and 7 from J, leaving 15 bases between them. Per the germline V gene, CDR1 is MGHRA and CDR2 is YSYEKL. In nucleotides, the CDR3 is TGCGCCAGCAGCCAAGATCCAGGGGCGCGTTTTGAAAAACTGTTTTTT. Protein sequence: CASSQDPGARFEKLFF.

This chain connects TRBV4-1 to TRBJ2-7; 7 nucleotides agree with TRBD2. J lost 3 bases, V lost 2 bases, and 16 bases had no gene match. Germline V gene sequence: CDR1 MGHRA, CDR2 YSYEKL. There are 18 residues in the CDR3. For the CDR3, the DNA is TGCGCCAGCAGCCAAAGCATCTGGGGGGGATCCCGGGGCTACGAGCAGTACTTC. This encodes CASSQSIWGGSRGYEQYF.

The chain employs TRBV2 and TRBJ1-4, with D possibly being TRBD1 (5 bases). Trimming pared 9 bases from V and 8 bases from J, leaving 22 bases between. The CDR3 covers 15 residues. Germline loops: CDR1 SNHLY, CDR2 FYNNEI. CDR3 residues: CARSGGGTVGEKLFF. CDR3 coding DNA: TGTGCCAGGAGCGGGGGAGGCACAGTGGGGGAAAAACTGTTTTTT.

This clone came up once. This chain links TRBV18 with TRBJ1-1; a possible D gene is TRBD1 (6 bases). With 6 bases removed from V and 8 bases from J, the gap between germline ends came to 13 bases. The CDR3 has 12 residues. Germline-derived CDR1 and CDR2 are KGHSH and LQKENI. The CDR3 nucleotides are TGTGCCAGCTCTACCGAGGGGGGGGAAGCTTTCTTT. Amino acids: CASSTEGGEAFF.

The genes are TRBV3-1 (or the pseudogene TRBV3-2) and TRBJ1-2; a weak D match, TRBD1 (5 bases). This CDR3 spans 14 amino acids. Germline V gene data show CDR1 as LGHDT and CDR2 as YNNKEL (reference sequence). The V end was cut by 4 bases, the J end by 2 bases, with 11 bases between. CDR3 in amino acids: CASSRGAANYGYTF. In nucleotides, the CDR3 is TGTGCCAGCAGCCGCGGGGCGGCGAACTATGGCTACACCTTC.

In its sample, this clone was seen once. V gene TRBV2 combines with J gene TRBJ2-7; D not certain. V was shortened by 5 bases and J by 0 bases, with 11 bases between the two germline ends. Germline V gene lookup returns CDR1 SNHLY and CDR2 FYNNEI. The CDR3 has 14 amino acids. The chain's CDR3 is CASSPSQDSYEQYF. The CDR3 DNA sequence: TGTGCCAGCAGTCCGTCGCAGGACTCCTACGAGCAGTACTTC.

Concerning this clone itself: The same CDR3 is also encoded by other DNA sequences in this sample. The V call is TRBV9, the J call TRBJ1-1, with 8 bases identical to TRBD1. Germline V gene sequence: CDR1 SGDLS, CDR2 YYNGEE. V lost 5 bases, J lost 5 bases, and 5 bases stayed unmatched. The CDR3 length is 13 residues. The CDR3: CASSPGGRTEAFF. CDR3 sequence (DNA): TGTGCCAGCAGTCCAGGGGGCAGGACTGAAGCTTTCTTT.

The chain couples TRBV6-1 to TRBJ1-6; 9 nucleotides agree with TRBD1. The CDR3 runs to 17 residues. Unmatched junction bases numbered 10, after V lost 1 base and J lost 9 bases. CDR1 is MNHNS and CDR2 is SASEGT in the germline V gene. The DNA of the CDR3 is TGTGCCAGCAGTGAAGTGTTGACAACAGGGGGCCTTTCACCCCTCCACTTT. This sequence encodes CASSEVLTTGGLSPLHF.

The chain employs TRBV4-1 and TRBJ2-2; 8 nucleotides align to TRBD1. The length of the CDR3 is 14 residues. Germline V gene sequence: CDR1 MGHRA, CDR2 YSYEKL. V lost 0 bases and J lost 7; bases outside the gene matches: 1. The CDR3 DNA reads TGCGCCAGCAGCCAAGAGACAGGGGTCGGGGAGCTGTTTTTT. This sequence encodes CASSQETGVGELFF.